These 11 T cell receptor beta chains were all obtained from the same sample, sequenced in a study of regulatory T cells in long-lasting Graves disease. In building TCR beta libraries, iRepertoire HTBI primers were used together with Arm-PCR of CDR3 regions. TCRdb recomputed calls from the multiplex PCR reads with MiXCR, one row per CDR3 protein. In the table there are some 330,000 distinct CDR3 sequences, 20% to 25% of which are singletons. Time point specified: persistent/refractory GD, antithyroid drugs over 5 years with positive TRAb. RNA from PBMCs was the source of the TCR library. Sample: peripheral blood mononuclear cells (PBMCs), taken when the disease was refractory, from a patient treated with antithyroid drugs. These receptors all stem from a woman between 35 and 50 years old with Graves disease.

In this sample, this clonotype turned up many times. CDR3 nucleotide sequence: TGCAGTGCCTCGGGACAGGCTAATCAGCCCCAGCATTTT. Amino acid sequence: CSASGQANQPQHF. This chain connects TRBV20-1 to TRBJ1-5, with 8 bases aligning to TRBD1. Losses at the gene ends were 6 bases for V and 4 bases for J; bases not matched to a gene: 5. Looked up from germline, CDR1 is DFQATT and CDR2 is SNEGSKA (reference sequence). The CDR3 is 13 residues long.

V usage is TRBV6-1 and J usage is TRBJ1-2, with TRBD1 as a possible D gene (6 bases). CDR3 length: 12 residues. V was clipped by 7 bases and J by 7 bases, with 13 bases between them. Looked up from germline, CDR1 is MNHNS and CDR2 is SASEGT. The CDR3 region has the DNA TGTGCCAGCACCCAACAGGGTGGTGGCTACACCTTC. It translates to CASTQQGGGYTF.

This clonotype came up many times. The CDR3 nucleotides read TGTGCCAGCAGCTTATCCAGGGCGCTGAACACTGAAGCTTTCTTT. It codes for CASSLSRALNTEAFF. The chain recombines TRBV7-2 with TRBJ1-1, with a weak D call TRBD1 (5 bases). V was pared by 2 bases and J by 0 bases, with 10 bases between. This CDR3 has 15 amino acids. The germline CDR1 and CDR2 sequences are SGHTA and FQGNSA. Variable domain in full (rest from reference TRBV7-2 and TRBJ1-1): GAGVSQSPSNKVTEKGKDVELRCDPISGHTALYWYRQSLGQGLEFLIYFQGNSAPDKSGLPSDRFSAERTGGSVSTLTIQRTQQEDSAVYLCASSLSRALNTEAFFGQGTRLTVV.

The chain carries TRBV18 and TRBJ2-5, with D possibly matching TRBD1 (6 bases). V lost 0 bases, J lost 4 bases, and 15 bases lay in between. Germline V lookup: CDR1 KGHSH, CDR2 LQKENI. The CDR3 length is 16 residues. The CDR3 here is CASSPPTGTGVETQYF. In DNA, the CDR3 is TGTGCCAGCTCACCACCGACAGGTACTGGGGTAGAGACCCAGTACTTC.

CDR3 loop: CSVPGLAVSSYEQYF. CDR3 bases: TGCAGCGTACCGGGACTAGCGGTAAGCTCCTACGAGCAGTACTTC. The chain combines TRBV29-1 with TRBJ2-7; TRBD2 matches 11 bases. The CDR3 runs to 15 residues. V gave up 6 bases and J gave up 0 bases; unmatched junction bases: 7. Germline V gives CDR1 SQVTM, CDR2 ANQGSEA.

This clonotype was counted between two and nine times. CDR3 nucleotides: TGTGCCAGCAGTAACGGGCTCGCCGGGGAGCCCCAGCATTTT. Encoded protein: CASSNGLAGEPQHF. V usage is TRBV7-9 and J usage is TRBJ1-5; D is uncertain. CDR1 is SEHNR, CDR2 FQNEAQ, per germline (reference sequence). The CDR3 totals 14 residues. V lost 6 bases, J lost 8 bases, and 17 bases lay in between.

The gene calls are TRBV2 and TRBJ2-4; TRBD2 aligns across 7 bases. The CDR3 consists of 18 residues. The V segment lost 1 base and the J segment 0 bases; nucleotides outside the gene matches: 9. Germline V gives CDR1 SNHLY, CDR2 FYNNEI. In nucleotides, the CDR3 is TGTGCCAGCAGTGAAGAAGGGAGGGGAAGCCTAGCCAAAAACATTCAGTACTTC. This encodes CASSEEGRGSLAKNIQYF.

This clonotype was seen ten or more times. This chain joins TRBV27 and TRBJ1-2; no clear D. The CDR3 consists of 14 residues. V gave up 5 bases and J gave up 3 bases, with 13 bases separating them. Looked up from germline, CDR1 is MNHEY and CDR2 is SMNVEV (reference sequence). This CDR3 is CASSPLNRYYGYTF. In DNA, the CDR3 is TGTGCCAGCAGTCCCCTGAACCGGTACTATGGCTACACCTTC.

Ten or more counts support this clonotype. The chain links TRBV28 to TRBJ2-7, with D perhaps matching TRBD1 (7 bases). CDR1 and CDR2 (germline): MDHEN, SYDVKM. Trimming cost V 3 bases and J 6 bases, with 18 bases left between them. CDR3 length equals 15 residues. CDR3 in amino acids: CASSFRGELTREQYF. CDR3 nucleotide sequence: TGTGCCAGCAGTTTCAGGGGGGAATTAACTCGCGAGCAGTACTTC.

At least ten counts were recorded for this clonotype. The genes are TRBV2 and TRBJ2-1; the match to TRBD2 covers 7 bases. Losses at the gene ends were 3 bases for V and 5 bases for J; bases not matched to a gene: 10. The CDR3 totals 16 residues. Per germline, CDR1 SNHLY and CDR2 FYNNEI. CDR3 sequence: CASSDFGASGHNEQFF. The CDR3 nucleotides are TGTGCCAGCAGTGATTTTGGGGCTAGCGGTCACAATGAGCAGTTCTTC.

This clonotype turned up a few times. The rearrangement joins TRBV5-8 to TRBJ2-4; 7 bases fit TRBD1. The CDR3 spans 14 residues. Germline V gene lookup returns CDR1 SGHTS and CDR2 YDEGEE. J gave up 3 bases and V 10 bases, and 10 bases lay outside the gene matches. The CDR3 DNA sequence: TGTGCCTTGAAAGGGGGCTTCGGCAAAAACATTCAGTACTTC. Its protein product is CALKGGFGKNIQYF. The whole variable domain, filled in from reference TRBV5-8 and TRBJ2-4, reads EAGVTQSPTHLIKTRGQQATLRCSPISGHTSVYWYQQALGLGLQFLLWYDEGEERNRGNFPPRFSGRQFPNYSSELNVNALELEDSALYLCALKGGFGKNIQYFGAGTRLSVL.